Described below is a single T cell receptor (beta chain) sequence and its context. The clone's antigen remains unknown. This entry belongs to a study of cytomegalovirus exposure and HLA in healthy donors (dated by TCRdb to the late 2010s). About the investigation overall: According to an earlier analysis of a few hundred of the donors, 150 million to 200 million T cells yielded 117 million unique TCR beta sequences and about 300 Gb of sequence data. In the later analysis, no new phenotypic data were used to find candidate immune exposures; instead, reliance was placed on TCR beta sequences and their occurrence across donors. Roughly 300 gigabases of sequencing data and 78 million or so unique TCR sequences were included in an early release covering 550 to 650 HLA-typed donors. An earlier analysis of some 600 of the donors applied high-throughput TCR beta sequencing to assess whether each TCR beta V gene segment acted as functional or pseudogenic. Of the approximately 400 genotyped donors, more than 75% were placed in the genetic ancestry cluster associated with self-reported Caucasian donors. Alongside the repertoire data, information on donor age, sex, ethnicity and CMV serostatus was compiled. Across about 380 genotyped donors of the cohort, an average of roughly 250,000 unique TCR beta nucleotide sequences per donor were sequenced, and around 19% of those sequences were non-productive. To study patterns of TCR occurrence, a later analysis re-analyzed previously published TCR beta repertoires from 550 to 800 donors and added high-resolution HLA genotyping. Using immunosequencing, the study profiled T cell repertoires from some 670 subjects and related those repertoires to cytomegalovirus serostatus. The study combined high-throughput TCR immunosequencing, statistical association of individual TCRs with disease status, and machine learning to predict cytomegalovirus infection status. A later genetic analysis used genome-wide SNP genotypes for about 60% of the roughly 700 donors, treating that subset as a discovery cohort. The number of donors typed differed by locus, with roughly 629-640 for A, B, C, DRB1 and DQB1, around 500 for DQA1, under 610 for DPA1, and roughly 450 for DPB1. The study aimed to test whether cataloging public T cell receptors could reveal signatures of past pathogen exposure. HLA typing included class I and class II loci at four-digit resolution. All discovery cohort repertoires had been generated on a single sequencing platform. Four to six DR-DQ haplotypes were handled as single units for association and clustering because linkage in the cohort was strong. Besides the first cohort of some 670 subjects, a separate validation cohort made up of 120 different subjects was used.

The cohort was made up of roughly 670 healthy bone marrow donors. At the time of sampling, every cohort member was nominally healthy, though immune exposures that went unrecorded were likely present. The donor tested CMV seronegative and was one of the 352 seronegative cohort members. Each donor provided a peripheral blood sample, and peripheral blood mononuclear cells were used for TCR beta sequencing. The Qiagen DNeasy Blood Extraction Kit was used to extract genomic DNA from the blood cell samples. The paper as a whole reports these results and caveats: A total of 150 to 200 TCR beta chains were listed by the study as associated with cytomegalovirus. Sequencing depth was assumed to be roughly uniform across donors in the presence/absence analyses, though that assumption may not hold. The authors suggested that the approach could potentially be extended to other disease states and immunological phenotypes. Broadly in line with IMGT annotations, most TCR beta V segments showed up in productive rearrangements about 87% or about 30% of the time in an earlier analysis of some 590 of the donors. A further reported finding was that TCR beta sequences accurately predicted the HLA-A and HLA-B alleles for most subjects in the first cohort. Correlated functional status among segregating V segments might be attributable to linkage disequilibrium, but an unknown experimental factor could not be ruled out. A later analysis reported that several top co-occurrence clusters appeared linked to parvovirus B19, influenza, CMV and Epstein-Barr virus. Immune exposure information for the cohort was limited to CMV serostatus. In a later genetic analysis, a missense DCLRE1C variant was associated with V-gene and J-gene trimming of TCR beta chains, and the association was replicated in an independent cohort. In a later analysis, the rate of TCR association differed among HLA loci, with DRB1 alleles having the most associated TCRs and HLA-C alleles having the fewest. Most CMV-associated TCR beta chains appeared to be HLA-restricted in a later analysis, and the HLA associations seemed to be driven largely by CMV exposure. Assigning TCR associations to individual alleles was difficult when HLA alleles, especially DR and DQ, strongly co-occurred. A group of highly shared sequence variants was considered likely to be a technical artifact of the sequencing pipeline. Most TCR sequences were observed very rarely across donors, whereas some public TCRs were present in many individuals. This cohort had only TCR beta chains sequenced, and the lack of alpha or paired-chain data limited which features could be detected. The earlier analysis of approximately 590 of the donors excluded some 15 rarely observed V segments, including chromosome 9 orphons, because counts were too low. Because HLA typing was unavailable for some donors at each locus, only the typed subset was used in association tests. In a later analysis, HLA-associated TCR beta chains were found to be more clonally expanded and to have lower generation probabilities than equally common non-associated chains. In both the original and validation cohorts, the classifier was reported to diagnose cytomegalovirus status with high specificity and sensitivity. In vitro tests confirmed that a few of the cytomegalovirus-associated TCR beta chains recognize cytomegalovirus antigens. Specific HLA alleles were associated with some 15,000 TCR beta sequences at a false discovery rate of 0.05 in a later analysis. According to a later genetic analysis, donors in an Asian-associated ancestry cluster had fewer N-insertions in productive TCRs than the approximately 630-donor mean.

Receptor amplification or capture employed the immunoSEQ multiplex PCR assay. A mixture of 60 forward primers for TCR Vbeta segments and 13 reverse primers for TCR Jbeta segments was used in the multiplex PCR. Amplification of the CDR3 region of rearranged TCR beta genes was performed with a multiplex PCR assay on genomic DNA. The amplified TCR beta libraries were sequenced on the Illumina HiSeq System as 87-base-pair reads. The original methods were these. In a later analysis, 77 million or so unique TCR beta chains were counted across the roughly 670 repertoires, and roughly 10 million of these chains were shared by at least two donors. Raw reads were error-corrected and collapsed into unique sequences by a nearest-neighbor algorithm in which closely related sequences were merged to remove PCR and sequencing errors. Alignment of CDR3 sequences to IMGT reference sequences was used to assign V, D and J gene segments. For a sequence to be retained, a match of at least six nucleotides to both a V gene segment and a J gene segment was required. Rearrangements were called productive when the CDR3 lacked stop codons and stayed in frame with V and J; all others were non-productive. CDR3 was defined according to IMGT convention as the region running from the second conserved V-encoded cysteine to the conserved J-encoded phenylalanine. Sequences without an unambiguous match to a single V gene segment were excluded from the earlier analysis of over 500 of the donors. An earlier analysis of 500 to 700 of the donors classified V segments as functional when productive rearrangements were above 56.7% and as segregating when the standard deviation between donors was above 5%. To diagnose cytomegalovirus status from the catalog of TCR beta chain sequences, a statistical classification framework was built. In a later analysis, TCR nucleotide sequences were compared against IMGT/GENE-DB human TR gene sequences so that V and J genes could be assigned. A later analysis assigned CDR3 sequences and most-parsimonious VDJ recombination scenarios with the TCRdist pipeline. A later analysis defined each TCR beta chain by its CDR3 amino acid sequence plus V-gene family, and excluded reads lacking a unique V-gene family. In a later analysis, several hundred highly shared, low-generation-probability nucleotide sequences were removed to address suspected cross-contamination and a sequencing artifact. For each public chain, a later analysis derived a clonal expansion index from normalized ranks of inferred template counts within each repertoire. A later analysis computed generation probabilities with a VDJ recombination model fitted to out-of-frame rearrangements, and checked the results against IGoR. Hypergeometric tests were used in a later analysis to score TCR-TCR, TCR-HLA and TCR-CMV co-occurrence, with a repertoire-size bias correction applied to the TCR pairs. To estimate false discovery rates, a later analysis permuted the HLA or CMV assignments 20 times. In a later analysis, co-occurring TCRs were grouped using DBSCAN, with TCRdist sequence similarity added in when clustering inside HLA-allele-positive subsets. Repertoires with fewer than 30,000 or more than 120,000 public chains were left out of co-occurrence clustering, as were five repertoires with anomalous nucleotide sharing. This is the immuneACCESS table as TCRdb keeps it, with only in-frame sequences that have V and J called. A part of the clones is gone; compared with another copy, unresolved V genes explain less than half, and the rest is unexplained. V, J and clone size are taken as reported in that table, and D and trimming were inferred from the DNA itself. The table for this sample shows 60,000 to 70,000 clones. The ten largest clones capture 15% to 20% of the sample.

Specimen: PBMCs. The receptor's source is a boy under 18 in good health and CMV-seronegative.

CDR3 sequence: CASSRLGGNQPQHF. In nucleotide form, the sequence is TGTGCCAGCAGCCGATTAGGGGGCAATCAGCCCCAGCATTTT. The chain couples TRBV5-6 to TRBJ1-5; the D gene is possibly TRBD1, with 5 bases matching. The cysteine opens and the phenylalanine closes a CDR3 of 14 amino acids. Only the CDR3 region is kept as DNA, spanning 42 bases read in frame from base 1. The junction carries 10 bases between V and J, which are trimmed by 4 bases and 2 bases respectively. CDR1 and CDR2 are drawn from the germline V gene: SGHDT, YYEEEE.